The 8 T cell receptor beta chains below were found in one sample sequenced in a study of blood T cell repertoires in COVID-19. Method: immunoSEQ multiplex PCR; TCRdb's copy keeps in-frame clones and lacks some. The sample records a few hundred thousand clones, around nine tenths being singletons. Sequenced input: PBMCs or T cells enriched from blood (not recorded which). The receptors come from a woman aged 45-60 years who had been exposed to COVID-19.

CDR3 sequence reads: CASRRDRGLEKLFF. The CDR3 DNA follows: TGTGCCAGCAGACGGGACAGGGGACTCGAAAAACTGTTTTTT. The J gene is TRBJ1-4, the V gene TRBV6-5, with 10 positions matching TRBD1. The V and J ends lost 6 bases and 8 bases, in that order; junction bases with no gene match: 6. Germline V gene data show CDR1 as MNHEY and CDR2 as SVGAGI. CDR3 length equals 14 residues.

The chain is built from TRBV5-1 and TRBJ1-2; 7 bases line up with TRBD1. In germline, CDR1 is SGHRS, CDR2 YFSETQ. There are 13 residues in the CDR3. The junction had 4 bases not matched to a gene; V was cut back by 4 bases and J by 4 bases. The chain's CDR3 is CASSAGQSYGYTF. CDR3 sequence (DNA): TGCGCCAGCAGCGCGGGACAGAGCTATGGCTACACCTTC.

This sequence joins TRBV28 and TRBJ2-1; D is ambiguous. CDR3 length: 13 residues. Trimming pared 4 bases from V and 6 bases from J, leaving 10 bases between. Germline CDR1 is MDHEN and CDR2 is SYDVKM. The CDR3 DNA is TGTGCCAGCAGTTCCCGAGGTGCCAATGAGCAGTTCTTC. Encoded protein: CASSSRGANEQFF.

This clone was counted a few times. This chain's CDR3 is CASKGGTGSYEQYF. DNA of the CDR3: TGCGCCAGCAAGGGGGGGACAGGGTCGTACGAGCAGTACTTC. The rearrangement uses TRBV5-1 and TRBJ2-7; TRBD1 matches 9 bases. Looked up from germline, CDR1 is SGHRS and CDR2 is YFSETQ. The ends lost 6 bases at V and 4 bases at J; junction bases unmatched: 8. The length of the CDR3 is 14 residues. The full variable domain, rest sourced from reference TRBV5-1 and TRBJ2-7, is KAGVTQTPRYLIKTRGQQVTLSCSPISGHRSVSWYQQTPGQGLQFLFEYFSETQRNKGNFPGRFSGRQFSNSRSEMNVSTLELGDSALYLCASKGGTGSYEQYFGPGTRLTVT.

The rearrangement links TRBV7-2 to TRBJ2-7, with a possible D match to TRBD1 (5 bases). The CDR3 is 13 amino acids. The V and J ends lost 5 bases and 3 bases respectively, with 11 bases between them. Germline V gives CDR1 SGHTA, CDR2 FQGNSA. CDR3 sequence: CASSARQYYEQYF. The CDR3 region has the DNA TGTGCCAGCAGCGCTAGACAGTACTACGAGCAGTACTTC.

CDR3 DNA sequence: TGTGCCAGCAGGGGGGCTGTGGGGACTGAAGCTTTCTTT. As protein: CASRGAVGTEAFF. The chain recombines TRBV28 with TRBJ1-1, with D tentatively TRBD1 (6 bases). From germline, CDR1 is MDHEN and CDR2 SYDVKM. The CDR3 is 13 amino acids. Trimming left V 6 bases short and J 5 bases short, with 13 bases between. The full variable domain, with the rest looked up from reference TRBV28 and TRBJ1-1, is DVKVTQSSRYLVKRTGEKVFLECVQDMDHENMFWYRQDPGLGLRLIYFSYDVKMKEKGDIPEGYSVSREKKERFSLILESASTNQTSMYLCASRGAVGTEAFFGQGTRLTVV.

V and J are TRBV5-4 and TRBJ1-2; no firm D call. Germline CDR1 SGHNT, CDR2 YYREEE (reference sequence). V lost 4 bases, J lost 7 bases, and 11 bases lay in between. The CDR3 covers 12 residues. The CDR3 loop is CASSAELVGYTF. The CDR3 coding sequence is TGTGCCAGCAGCGCCGAACTCGTTGGCTACACCTTC.

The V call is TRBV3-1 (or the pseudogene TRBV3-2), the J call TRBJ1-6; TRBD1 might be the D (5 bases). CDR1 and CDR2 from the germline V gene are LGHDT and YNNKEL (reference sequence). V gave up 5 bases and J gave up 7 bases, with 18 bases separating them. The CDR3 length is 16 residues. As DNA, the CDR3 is TGTGCCAGCAGCTCCAGGGCGGCAGGGTTCAATTCACCCCTCCACTTT. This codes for CASSSRAAGFNSPLHF.